This T cell receptor beta chain was captured in a study of identical twins. This clonotype occurred a few times. Antigen specificity is unknown. Healthy Caucasian individuals made up all the donors. CDR3 length: 16 residues. V was trimmed by 3 bases and J by 1 base, leaving 15 bases between them. CDR1 is SGHTA, CDR2 FQGNSA, per germline. Study-level findings and limits: In drawing conclusions, the study used cross-sectional statistical analysis and did not follow the same donors. Beta out-of-frame sequences displayed a weaker excess of sharing between twins.

Template switching added a universal primer site; cDNA carried unique molecular identifiers. Via MiXCR, TCRdb re-called the 5' RACE reads, giving one row per CDR3 protein. The sample contains 400,000 to 500,000 distinct CDR3 sequences, roughly 18% of which appear only once. The TCR was taken from a man in his forties or fifties in good health. Sequencing was done on a sample of naive T cells sorted from blood. The chain joins TRBV7-2 to TRBJ1-1; tentative D call: TRBD1 (6 bases). Here the CDR3 reads CASSFPQTGSNTEAFF. CDR3 DNA sequence: TGTGCCAGCAGCTTCCCTCAGACAGGATCGAACACTGAAGCTTTCTTT.